This T cell receptor (beta chain) was recovered during a study of shared clonotypes between healthy human individuals. General observations from the study: Represented genetic and exposure-history diversity was restricted by having few donors.

What CD8 memory combined were CD45RO+ cells and CCR7-negative CD45RA+ TemRA cells. The CDR3 covers 21 residues. Assay execution took place at the deep level. Data came from immunoSEQ multiplex PCR; TCRdb stores just in-frame clones and leaves some out. The data contain roughly 110,000 clones, around 71% of them singletons. Turning to this clone: Its antigen is not known.

Specimen: memory CD8+ T cells sorted from blood. As to subset: CD45RO+ cells pooled with CCR7-negative TemRA cells. The receptor was isolated from a woman aged 25 to 45 in good health. The V gene is TRBV21-1, the J gene TRBJ2-6; no check of the table's D call, TRBD1, against the DNA was made. TRBV21-1 is reported as a pseudogene. The DNA of the CDR3 is TGTGCCAGCAGCAAAGCTCCCCTGAATGACTCCAGGGTGGCTGGGGCCAACGTCCTGACTTTC. Its translation: CASSKAPLNDSRVAGANVLTF.